The 15 T cell receptor beta chains below were found in one sample sequenced in a study of blood T cell repertoires in COVID-19. Here immunoSEQ multiplex PCR was the method, and the copy in TCRdb shows in-frame clones only, minus some. The sample has around 110,000 clones, less than 95% seen once; the top ten hold roughly 1.9%. The specimen was peripheral blood. The receptors were sampled from a human donor with active COVID-19. The donor label of this sample is uncertain.

The rearrangement links TRBV10-3 to TRBJ2-1, with D possibly matching TRBD2 (6 bases). Germline V lookup: CDR1 ENHRY, CDR2 SYGVKD. This CDR3 spans 15 amino acids. V was cut by 8 bases and J by 1 base, with 15 bases left in between. DNA of the CDR3: TGTGCCATCCAAACTCCCCGGGGGTCCTACAATGAGCAGTTCTTC. Translated: CAIQTPRGSYNEQFF.

V gene TRBV5-4 combines with J gene TRBJ1-2; no definite D call. The CDR3 covers 14 residues. The V gene lost 2 bases and the J gene lost 1 base, with 9 bases spanning the gap. Germline V gives CDR1 SGHNT, CDR2 YYREEE (reference sequence). This CDR3 reads CASSFVGVNYGYTF. The DNA for the CDR3 is TGTGCCAGCAGCTTTGTCGGGGTTAACTATGGCTACACCTTC.

The chain employs TRBV5-1 and TRBJ1-3; 7 bases are shared with TRBD1. Germline-derived CDR1 and CDR2 are SGHRS and YFSETQ. The V segment lost 3 bases and the J segment 4 bases; nucleotides outside the gene matches: 7. This CDR3 is built from 15 residues. The CDR3 nucleotides read TGCGCCAGCAGCTGGGGGACAGTGACGGGAAACACCATATATTTT. This translates into CASSWGTVTGNTIYF.

This chain connects TRBV5-1 to TRBJ2-6; TRBD1 might be the D (5 bases). The CDR3 extends over 18 amino acids. The germline V and J ends were trimmed by 4 bases and 0 bases, with 17 bases remaining between them. CDR1 is SGHRS, CDR2 YFSETQ, per germline. The CDR3 is CASSTNLDSLSGANVLTF. In nucleotides, the CDR3 is TGCGCCAGCAGCACAAACTTAGACAGCCTCTCTGGGGCCAACGTCCTGACTTTC.

The gene calls are TRBV27 and TRBJ2-3; TRBD2 might be the D (5 bases). Trimming left V 5 bases short and J 3 bases short, with 15 bases between. The CDR3 is 15 amino acids. Germline V gives CDR1 MNHEY, CDR2 SMNVEV (reference sequence). CDR3 coding DNA: TGTGCCAGCAGTCTTACGAGCGGATCTACAGATACGCAGTATTTT. This sequence encodes CASSLTSGSTDTQYF.

In this sample, this clone turned up once. This chain joins TRBV18 and TRBJ1-2; 8 bases are a match to TRBD1. Germline trimming cut 2 bases from V and 2 bases from J; bases unmatched to any gene: 7. This CDR3 is built from 16 residues. CDR1 and CDR2 (germline): KGHSH, LQKENI. CDR3 region: CASSPLDRVLNYGYTF. The CDR3 DNA sequence: TGTGCCAGCTCACCATTGGACAGGGTGTTAAACTATGGCTACACCTTC.

The rearrangement joins TRBV15 to TRBJ1-4, with D possibly TRBD1 on 5 matching bases. Trimming took off 1 base at V and 8 bases at J, with 14 bases between the two ends. CDR1 and CDR2 from the germline V gene are LNHNV and YYDKDF (reference sequence). The CDR3 is 15 amino acids. The CDR3 is CATSRAGGVAEKLFF. The CDR3 coding sequence is TGTGCCACCAGCAGAGCTGGAGGGGTGGCCGAAAAACTGTTTTTT.

This chain connects TRBV7-9 to TRBJ2-7; 8 positions agree with TRBD1. Germline CDR1 is SEHNR and CDR2 is FQNEAQ (reference sequence). The CDR3 extends over 13 amino acids. V trimming: 4 bases; J trimming: 4 bases; junction bases outside the gene matches: 3. As DNA, the CDR3 is TGTGCCAGCAGCTCCAGGGGGCGATACGAGCAGTACTTC. Translating it yields CASSSRGRYEQYF. Together with reference TRBV7-9 and TRBJ2-7, the CDR3 gives the full variable domain: DTGVSQNPRHKITKRGQNVTFRCDPISEHNRLYWYRQTLGQGPEFLTYFQNEAQLEKSRLLSDRFSAERPKGSFSTLEIQRTEQGDSAMYLCASSSRGRYEQYFGPGTRLTVT.

J is TRBJ2-7 and V is TRBV27; D perhaps matches TRBD2 (6 bases). The V end lost 7 bases, the J end lost 0 bases, and 10 bases lay between the germline ends. The CDR3 loop spans 13 amino acids. Germline CDR1 MNHEY, CDR2 SMNVEV (reference sequence). CDR3 DNA: TGTGCCAGCAAGGCGGGGTACTCCTACGAGCAGTACTTC. Amino acid sequence: CASKAGYSYEQYF.

This sequence joins TRBV7-6 and TRBJ2-1; 8 bases line up with TRBD2. Trimming removed 2 bases from V and 8 bases from J; junction bases left unmatched: 14. In germline, CDR1 is SGHVS, CDR2 FNYEAQ. This CDR3 is built from 17 residues. The CDR3 here is CASSLRGVAGFFDEQFF. DNA of the CDR3: TGTGCCAGCAGCTTACGAGGCGTAGCGGGGTTTTTTGATGAGCAGTTCTTC.

J is TRBJ2-5 and V is TRBV29-1; D is undetermined. Trimming stripped 8 bases from V and 2 bases from J, with 9 bases between. The CDR3 is 11 amino acids. The V gene's germline CDR1 is SQVTM and CDR2 ANQGSEA. DNA for the CDR3: TGCAGCCACTCGAGACAAGAGACCCAGTACTTC. It encodes CSHSRQETQYF.

This chain links TRBV18 with TRBJ1-2; 8 bases are shared with TRBD1. V dropped 3 bases and J dropped 8; count of bases not matched to a gene: 8. Per germline, CDR1 KGHSH and CDR2 LQKENI. CDR3 length equals 14 residues. This chain's CDR3 is CASSPGDRSGGYTF. The DNA of the CDR3 is TGTGCCAGCTCACCTGGGGACAGGTCCGGAGGCTACACCTTC.

This chain connects TRBV27 to TRBJ1-5, with TRBD1 identical over 9 bases. Trimming cost V 1 base and J 5 bases; bases outside gene matches: 0. The CDR3 consists of 14 residues. Germline CDR1 is MNHEY and CDR2 is SMNVEV (reference sequence). Written as DNA, the CDR3 is TGTGCCAGCAGTTTATGGACAGGGGATCAGCCCCAGCATTTT. It translates to CASSLWTGDQPQHF.

For this clone: At one end, the junction sequence differs from germline, possibly due to a read error. The rearrangement links TRBV4-3 to TRBJ2-2; D is unclear. The CDR3 loop spans 16 amino acids. Germline V lookup: CDR1 LGHNA, CDR2 YSLEER. The chain's CDR3 is CASSQEPGSSTEELFF. As DNA, the CDR3 is TGCGCCAGCAGCCAAGAGCCGGGTTCCAGCACCGAGGAGCTGTTTTTT.

This chain joins TRBV5-5 and TRBJ2-2; a possible D gene is TRBD2 (6 bases). This CDR3 is 16 amino acids long. Trimming stripped 1 base from V and 0 bases from J, with 10 bases between. CDR1 is SGHKS, CDR2 YYEKEE, per germline (reference sequence). CDR3 sequence: CASSLNRGTNTGELFF. CDR3 bases: TGTGCCAGCAGCTTGAATCGCGGGACGAACACCGGGGAGCTGTTTTTT. The variable domain in full, with the rest retrieved from reference TRBV5-5 and TRBJ2-2, is DAGVTQSPTHLIKTRGQQVTLRCSPISGHKSVSWYQQVLGQGPQFIFQYYEKEERGRGNFPDRFSARQFPNYSSELNVNALLLGDSALYLCASSLNRGTNTGELFFGEGSRLTVL.